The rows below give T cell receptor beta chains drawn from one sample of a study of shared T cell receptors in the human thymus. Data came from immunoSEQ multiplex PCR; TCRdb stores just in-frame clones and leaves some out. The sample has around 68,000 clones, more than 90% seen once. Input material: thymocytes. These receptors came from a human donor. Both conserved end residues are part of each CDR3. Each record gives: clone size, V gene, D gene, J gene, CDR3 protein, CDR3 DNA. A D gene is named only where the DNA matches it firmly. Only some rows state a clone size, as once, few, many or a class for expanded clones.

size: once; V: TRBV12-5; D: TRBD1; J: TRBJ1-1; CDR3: CASGLNPPRTGSDTEAFF; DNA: TGTGCTAGTGGTTTGAACCCCCCCCGGACAGGGTCGGACACTGAAGCTTTCTTT
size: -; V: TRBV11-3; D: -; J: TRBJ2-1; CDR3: CASSSRMINEQFF; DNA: TGTGCCAGCAGCTCGCGGATGATCAATGAGCAGTTCTTC
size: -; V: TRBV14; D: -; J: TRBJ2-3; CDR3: CASSQPDNSTDTQYF; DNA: TGTGCCAGCAGTCAGCCTGATAATAGCACAGATACGCAGTATTTT
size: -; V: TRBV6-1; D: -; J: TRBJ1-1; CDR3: CASSEGGARGTEAFF; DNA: TGTGCCAGCAGTGAAGGGGGGGCGAGGGGAACTGAAGCTTTCTTT
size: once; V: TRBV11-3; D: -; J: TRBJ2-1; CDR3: CASSLGGFRGANEQFF; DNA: TGTGCCAGCAGCTTAGGAGGGTTCAGGGGGGCCAATGAGCAGTTCTTC
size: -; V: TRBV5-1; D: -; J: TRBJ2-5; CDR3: CASSLLTWTYFQETQYF; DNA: TGCGCCAGCAGCCTGCTGACTTGGACATACTTCCAAGAGACCCAGTACTTC
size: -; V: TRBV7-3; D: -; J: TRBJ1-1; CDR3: CASSLMSVKGVNTEAFF; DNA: TGTGCCAGCAGCTTAATGTCTGTCAAGGGGGTGAACACTGAAGCTTTCTTT
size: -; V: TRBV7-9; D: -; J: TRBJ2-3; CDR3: CASSLVAGPGPDTQYF; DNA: TGTGCCAGCAGCTTAGTAGCAGGTCCGGGGCCAGATACGCAGTATTTT
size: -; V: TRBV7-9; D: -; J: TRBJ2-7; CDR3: CASSFGSLAYEQYF; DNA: TGTGCCAGCAGCTTTGGTTCCCTTGCCTACGAGCAGTACTTC
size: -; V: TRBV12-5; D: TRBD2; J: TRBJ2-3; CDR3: CASGPWTSGSTDTQYF; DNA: TGTGCTAGTGGTCCCTGGACTAGCGGAAGCACAGATACGCAGTATTTT
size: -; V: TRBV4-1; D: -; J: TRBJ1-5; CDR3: CASSQDGQGRNSNQPQHF; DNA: TGCGCCAGCAGCCAAGATGGGCAGGGCAGAAATAGCAATCAGCCCCAGCATTTT
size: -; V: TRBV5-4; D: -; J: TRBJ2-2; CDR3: CASCNRANTGELFF; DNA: TGTGCCAGTTGCAACCGGGCGAACACCGGGGAGCTGTTTTTT
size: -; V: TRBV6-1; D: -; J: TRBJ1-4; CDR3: CASGPREKLFF; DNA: TGTGCCAGCGGACCGAGAGAAAAACTGTTTTTT
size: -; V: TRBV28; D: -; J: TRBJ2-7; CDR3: CASSFMVGQPLTYEQYF; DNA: TGTGCCAGCAGTTTTATGGTCGGACAGCCTCTGACCTACGAGCAGTACTTC
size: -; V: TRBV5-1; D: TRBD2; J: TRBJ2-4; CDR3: CASSFPDGEGNIQYF; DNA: TGCGCCAGCAGCTTTCCGGACGGGGAGGGGAACATTCAGTACTTC
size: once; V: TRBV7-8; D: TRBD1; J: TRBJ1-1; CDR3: CASSLVRRQGAPAFF; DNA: TGTGCCAGCAGCTTAGTTCGGCGACAGGGGGCGCCGGCTTTCTTT
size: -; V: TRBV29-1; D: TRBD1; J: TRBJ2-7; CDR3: CSVTGVRLNEQYF; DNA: TGCAGCGTTACAGGGGTACGATTAAACGAGCAGTACTTC
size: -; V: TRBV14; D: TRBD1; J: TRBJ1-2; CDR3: CASSLTGTGRDYGYTF; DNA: TGTGCCAGCAGCCTTACCGGGACAGGCCGCGACTATGGCTACACCTTC
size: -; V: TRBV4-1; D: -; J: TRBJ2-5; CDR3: CASSHVGGPQETQYF; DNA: TGCGCCAGCAGCCACGTGGGGGGGCCCCAAGAGACCCAGTACTTC
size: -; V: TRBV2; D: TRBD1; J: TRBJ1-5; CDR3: CASSLGQVPSNQPQHF; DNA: TGTGCCAGCAGTTTGGGACAGGTGCCGTCCAATCAGCCCCAGCATTTT
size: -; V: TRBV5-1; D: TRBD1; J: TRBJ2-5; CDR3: CASSLGTGGQETQYF; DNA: TGCGCCAGCAGCCTAGGGACAGGGGGACAAGAGACCCAGTACTTC
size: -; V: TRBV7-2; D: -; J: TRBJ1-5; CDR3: CASSLEGVNPQPQHF; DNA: TGTGCCAGCAGCTTAGAGGGTGTGAACCCCCAGCCCCAGCATTTT
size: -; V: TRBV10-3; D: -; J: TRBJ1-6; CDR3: CAISESTTAREGSYNSPLHF; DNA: TGTGCCATCAGTGAGTCTACTACAGCCCGAGAGGGCTCCTATAATTCACCCCTCCACTTT
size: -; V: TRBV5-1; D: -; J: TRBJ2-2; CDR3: CASSRTGGSANTGELFF; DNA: TGCGCCAGCAGCCGAACCGGCGGGTCGGCGAACACCGGGGAGCTGTTTTTT
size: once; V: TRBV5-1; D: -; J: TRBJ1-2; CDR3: CASSLVSGGYYGYTF; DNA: TGCGCCAGCAGCTTGGTGTCCGGGGGTTACTATGGCTACACCTTC
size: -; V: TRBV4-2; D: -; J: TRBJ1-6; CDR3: CASSQEYHMDSPLHF; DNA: TGTGCCAGCAGCCAAGAATACCATATGGATTCACCCCTCCACTTT
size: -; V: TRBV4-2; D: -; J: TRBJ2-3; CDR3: CASSQGPSPSGTDTQYF; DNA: TGTGCCAGCAGCCAAGGACCTTCGCCTAGCGGCACAGATACGCAGTATTTT
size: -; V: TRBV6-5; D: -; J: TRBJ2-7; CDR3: CASNPFRESYEQYF; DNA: TGTGCCAGCAACCCATTCAGGGAATCCTACGAGCAGTACTTC
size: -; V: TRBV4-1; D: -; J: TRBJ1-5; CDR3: CASSQDGSTGGQPQHF; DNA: TGCGCCAGCAGCCAAGATGGTAGCACAGGAGGTCAGCCCCAGCATTTT
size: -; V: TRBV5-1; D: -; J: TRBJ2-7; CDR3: CASSSTPGNEQYF; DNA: TGCGCCAGCAGCTCGACCCCAGGGAACGAGCAGTACTTC
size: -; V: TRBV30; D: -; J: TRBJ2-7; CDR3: CAWNTPGHHLFDGYYEQYF; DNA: TGTGCCTGGAATACTCCGGGACACCACTTGTTTGATGGGTATTACGAGCAGTACTTC